The present entry profiles one TCR beta chain with its context. These data come from a study of monozygotic twins with inflammatory bowel disease. TCRdb reprocessed the 5' RACE reads and stores each CDR3 protein as one record, lacking DNA. The sample table sets out around 380,000 distinct CDR3 sequences. The CDR3 is made up of 16 amino acids. Per germline, CDR1 SQVTM and CDR2 ANQGSEA. This TCR was recovered from a human donor with ulcerative colitis or Crohn's disease, or a healthy co-twin of an affected twin (not recorded which). The chain couples TRBV29-1 to TRBJ1-1; the D call of TRBD1 rests on TCRdb alone, since no DNA is present to check it. The sample taken for sequencing was blood. The CDR3 loop is CSVVGGTGGVRAEAFF.